The T cell receptor (beta chain) described here comes from a study of cytomegalovirus exposure and HLA in healthy donors (dated by TCRdb to 2016 to 2017). The study in broad terms: In an earlier analysis of roughly 500 of the donors, around 290 Gb of sequence data and 95 million to 130 million unique TCR beta sequences from 180 million or so T cells were reported. An early release that covered fewer than 800 HLA-typed donors contained approximately 300 gigabases of sequencing data and 75 million to 100 million unique TCR sequences. Among the roughly 400 genotyped donors, around 81% belonged to the genetic ancestry cluster associated with self-reported Caucasian donors. The study aimed to test whether signatures of past pathogen exposure could be identified by cataloging public T cell receptors. Using immunosequencing, the study profiled T cell repertoires from 550 to 750 subjects and related those repertoires to cytomegalovirus serostatus. In addition to the first cohort of roughly 670 subjects, a separate validation cohort of 100 to 150 different subjects was used. To predict cytomegalovirus infection status, the study combined high-throughput TCR immunosequencing, statistical association of individual TCRs with disease status, and machine learning. To study patterns of TCR occurrence, a later analysis re-analyzed previously published TCR beta repertoires from 600 to 750 donors and added high-resolution HLA genotyping. The later analysis used no new phenotypic data to find candidate immune exposures, relying instead on TCR beta sequences and their occurrence across donors. To decide whether each TCR beta V gene segment behaved as functional or pseudogenic, an earlier analysis of over 500 of the donors relied on high-throughput TCR beta sequencing. Alongside the repertoire data, information on donor age, sex, ethnicity and CMV serostatus was compiled. Genome-wide SNP genotypes for about three fifths of the roughly 700 donors were used in a later genetic analysis, which treated that subset as a discovery cohort. Every repertoire in the discovery cohort had been generated on one and the same sequencing platform. Both class I and class II loci were covered by HLA typing, at four-digit resolution. Typing coverage varied by locus: about 629-630 donors for A, B, C, DRB1 and DQB1; approximately 560 for DQA1; around 570 for DPA1; under 490 for DPB1. Because of strong linkage in the cohort, a handful of DR-DQ haplotypes were treated as single units for association and clustering. Among about 390 genotyped donors of the cohort, an average of about 240,000 unique TCR beta nucleotide sequences were sequenced per donor, roughly 20% of them non-productive.

The method was the immunoSEQ multiplex PCR assay. For the multiplex PCR, a mixture combining 60 forward primers for TCR Vbeta segments and 13 reverse primers for TCR Jbeta segments was used. Amplification of the CDR3 region of rearranged TCR beta genes was performed with a multiplex PCR assay on genomic DNA. Amplified TCR beta libraries were sequenced as 87-base-pair reads on the Illumina HiSeq System. On the authors' methods: Across the 500 to 850 repertoires, a later analysis counted 80 million or so unique TCR beta chains, roughly 11 million of which were shared by at least two donors. Raw reads were error-corrected and collapsed into unique sequences by a nearest-neighbor algorithm in which closely related sequences were merged to remove PCR and sequencing errors. To assign V, D and J gene segments, CDR3 sequences were aligned to IMGT reference sequences. For a sequence to be retained, a match of at least six nucleotides to both a V gene segment and a J gene segment was required. A rearrangement was called productive if the CDR3 had no stop codons and remained in frame with V and J, and every other rearrangement was called non-productive. CDR3 was defined according to IMGT convention as the region running from the second conserved V-encoded cysteine to the conserved J-encoded phenylalanine. In an earlier analysis of around 600 of the donors, sequences lacking an unambiguous match to a single V gene segment were excluded. An earlier analysis of fewer than 750 of the donors called V segments functional above 56.7% productive rearrangements and segregating when the between-donor standard deviation exceeded 5%. A statistical classification framework was developed to diagnose cytomegalovirus status using the catalog of TCR beta chain sequences. A later analysis assigned V and J genes by comparing TCR nucleotide sequences with IMGT/GENE-DB human TR gene sequences. Using the TCRdist pipeline, a later analysis assigned CDR3 sequences along with most-parsimonious VDJ recombination scenarios. In a later analysis, every TCR beta chain was defined by the combination of its CDR3 amino acid sequence and its V-gene family, and reads without a unique V-gene family were dropped. In a later analysis, 450 to 600 highly shared, low-generation-probability nucleotide sequences were removed to address suspected cross-contamination and a sequencing artifact. A later analysis calculated a clonal expansion index for each public chain from normalized within-repertoire ranks of inferred template counts. In a later analysis, generation probabilities were computed with a VDJ recombination model fitted to out-of-frame rearrangements, and the resulting probabilities were checked against IGoR. Hypergeometric tests were used in a later analysis to score TCR-TCR, TCR-HLA and TCR-CMV co-occurrence, with a repertoire-size bias correction applied to the TCR pairs. In a later analysis, false discovery rates were estimated by permuting HLA or CMV assignments 20 times. A later analysis grouped co-occurring TCRs with DBSCAN, adding TCRdist sequence similarity when clustering within HLA-allele-positive subsets. Repertoires with fewer than 30,000 or more than 120,000 public chains were left out of co-occurrence clustering, as were several repertoires with anomalous nucleotide sharing. TCRdb obtained this table from immuneACCESS and retained in-frame rearrangements with V and J assigned. These tables miss some clones; where compared with another copy, unresolved V genes account for less than half of the shortfall, and the remainder is unexplained. The DNA was the basis for D and trimming; V, J and clone size are from that table. The sample table shows 150,000 to 170,000 clones, and under 80% are seen once. Around 2.3% of the sample belongs to the ten largest clones.

The cohort was made up of about 670 healthy bone marrow donors. At the time of sampling, all cohort members were nominally healthy, though unrecorded immune exposures were likely present. The donor was CMV seronegative and was included in the group of hundreds of seronegative cohort members. A peripheral blood sample was provided by each donor, and peripheral blood mononuclear cells were used for TCR beta sequencing. The Qiagen DNeasy Blood Extraction Kit was used to extract genomic DNA from the blood cell samples. Overall study results and their limits: The authors suggested that the approach could potentially be generalized to other disease states and immunological phenotypes. The study gave a list of over 150 TCR beta chains associated with cytomegalovirus. According to a later genetic analysis, donors in an Asian-associated ancestry cluster had fewer N-insertions in productive TCRs than the approximately 630-donor mean. Linkage disequilibrium might explain the correlated functional status among segregating V segments, but an unknown experimental factor could not be excluded. A group of highly shared sequence variants was considered likely to be a technical artifact of the sequencing pipeline. Because counts were too low, 15 to 20 rarely observed V segments, including chromosome 9 orphons, were left out of the earlier analysis of approximately 580 of the donors. CMV serostatus was the only immune exposure information available for the cohort. A later analysis reported that several top co-occurrence clusters appeared linked to parvovirus B19, influenza, CMV and Epstein-Barr virus. In both the original and validation cohorts, the classifier was reported to diagnose cytomegalovirus status with high specificity and sensitivity. A few of the identified cytomegalovirus-associated TCR beta chains were confirmed in vitro to be specific for cytomegalovirus antigens. When HLA alleles, especially DR and DQ, strongly co-occurred, attributing TCR associations to individual alleles was difficult. Broadly in line with IMGT annotations, most TCR beta V segments showed up in productive rearrangements about 90% or about 30% of the time in an earlier analysis of several hundred of the donors. Most CMV-associated TCR beta chains appeared to be HLA-restricted in a later analysis, and the HLA associations seemed to be driven largely by CMV exposure. In a later analysis, some 18,000 TCR beta sequences were associated with specific HLA alleles at a false discovery rate of 0.05. In a later analysis, HLA-associated TCR beta chains were found to be more clonally expanded and to have lower generation probabilities than equally common non-associated chains. In this cohort, only TCR beta chains were sequenced, and detectable features were limited by the absence of alpha or paired-chain data. In a later analysis, TCR association rates were found to vary across HLA loci, with the most associated TCRs seen for DRB1 alleles and the fewest for HLA-C alleles. Because HLA typing was unavailable for some donors at each locus, only the typed subset was used in association tests. Most TCR sequences were seen in very few donors, while some public TCRs were found in many individuals. Presence/absence analyses assumed roughly uniform sequencing depth across donors, an assumption that may not hold. A further reported finding was that TCR beta sequences accurately predicted the HLA-A and HLA-B alleles for most subjects in the first cohort. A later genetic analysis associated a missense DCLRE1C variant with V-gene and J-gene trimming of TCR beta chains, and an independent cohort replicated the association.

A word on this clone: Its binding antigen is unknown. The sample holds no much larger clone one base away, and base qualities are not on file.

The sequenced sample was PBMCs. The receptor was derived from a young man in good health and CMV-seronegative.

Here the CDR3 is given as CASSQGLQSVYGYTF. The nucleotides read TGTGCCAGCAGCCAAGGACTGCAGTCCGTTTATGGCTACACCTTC. The V and J genes are TRBV7-2 and TRBJ1-2; the D gene cannot be resolved reliably. V loses 5 bases, J loses 5 bases, and the germline ends lie 18 bases apart. Sequences SGHTA (CDR1) and FQGNSA (CDR2) are obtained from the germline V gene. The CDR3 contains 15 residues, cysteine and phenylalanine counted. Only the CDR3 DNA stays, 45 bases, in frame from base 1.